The 30 T cell receptor beta chains given below trace back to one sample, sequenced in a study of control samples from healthy donors and cancer patients. Assay used: immunoSEQ multiplex PCR; TCRdb lists only in-frame clones, some missing. The sample holds fewer than 200,000 clones, 96% seen once. Sample: blood. The source of these receptors is a woman aged 25 to 45 in good health.

The V gene is TRBV12-3 or TRBV12-4, the J gene TRBJ1-1, with D unresolved. Trimming took 5 bases from V and 0 from J, leaving 4 bases between them. The CDR3 loop spans 12 amino acids. The CDR3 sequence: CASSPLNTEAFF. The CDR3 nucleotides are TGTGCCAGCAGTCCTTTGAACACTGAAGCTTTCTTT.

CDR3 amino acids: CASRTIPHSSEKLFF. The CDR3, as DNA: TGTGCCAGCAGGACCATTCCGCACTCTTCTGAAAAACTGTTTTTT. This chain links TRBV4-2 with TRBJ1-4; no clear D gene. The CDR3 spans 15 residues. The V gene lost 6 bases and the J gene lost 7 bases, with 18 bases spanning the gap. CDR1 is LGHNA and CDR2 is YNFKEQ in the germline V gene.

The CDR3 protein is CASSPFSYNEQFF. As DNA, the CDR3 is TGTGCCAGCAGCCCATTCTCCTACAATGAGCAGTTCTTC. The chain is built from TRBV11-1 and TRBJ2-1; D is undetermined. The CDR3 sequence is 13 residues long. With 5 bases removed from V and 0 bases from J, the gap between germline ends came to 5 bases. CDR1 is SGHAT and CDR2 is FQDESV in the germline V gene (reference sequence).

This rearrangement joins TRBV5-5 to TRBJ1-1; D uncertain. This CDR3 comprises 18 residues. Germline-derived CDR1 and CDR2 are SGHKS and YYEKEE (reference sequence). The V end was cut by 4 bases, the J end by 0 bases, with 22 bases between. CDR3: CASSPPKIGLEMNTEAFF. The CDR3 DNA reads as TGTGCCAGCAGCCCACCCAAGATAGGGCTAGAAATGAACACTGAAGCTTTCTTT.

The chain couples TRBV29-1 to TRBJ2-2, with 8 bases matching TRBD1. V lost 7 bases, J lost 4 bases, and 14 bases stayed unmatched. Per germline, CDR1 SQVTM and CDR2 ANQGSEA. CDR3 length: 16 amino acids. CDR3 DNA sequence: TGCAGCGCCGCCCCGGGGGCAGGGGGCAGCACCGGGGAGCTGTTTTTT. Residues: CSAAPGAGGSTGELFF.

V is TRBV30 and J is TRBJ1-1; no definite D call. The CDR3 has 10 amino acids. V was trimmed by 6 bases and J by 0 bases, leaving 2 bases between them. The V gene's germline CDR1 is GTSNPN and CDR2 SVGIG (reference sequence). The CDR3 bases are TGTGCCTGTCTGAACACTGAAGCTTTCTTT. It yields the protein CACLNTEAFF.

V gene TRBV10-2 combines with J gene TRBJ1-1; D not certain. CDR1 is WSHSY, CDR2 SAAADI, per germline. CDR3 length: 13 residues. V lost 2 bases and J lost 2, with 6 bases in between. Here the CDR3 reads CASSERVNTEAFF. Written as DNA, the CDR3 is TGCGCCAGCAGTGAGAGAGTAAACACTGAAGCTTTCTTT.

This clone was recorded only once. This chain connects TRBV19 to TRBJ2-1, with unresolved D. V lost 4 bases, J lost 0 bases, and 4 bases lay in between. Germline V gives CDR1 LNHDA, CDR2 SQIVND (reference sequence). This CDR3 has 13 residues. In nucleotides, the CDR3 is TGTGCCAGTAGTACGAGCTCCTACAATGAGCAGTTCTTC. The encoded protein is CASSTSSYNEQFF.

This clone was seen once. This CDR3 is also generated by other DNA sequences in the sample. The chain employs TRBV20-1 and TRBJ2-1; D remains unclear. This CDR3 region has 11 residues. The V gene's germline CDR1 is DFQATT and CDR2 SNEGSKA (reference sequence). Trimming took 3 bases from V and 10 from J, leaving 10 bases between them. CDR3 sequence: CSASLVDEQFF. The CDR3 DNA sequence: TGCAGTGCTAGTCTCGTTGACGAGCAGTTCTTC.

V and J are TRBV13 and TRBJ2-7; D not certain. The ends were cut back, 4 bases at V and 0 bases at J, with 7 bases in the middle. CDR1 and CDR2 (germline): PRHDT, FYEKMQ (reference sequence). The CDR3 runs 13 residues. For the CDR3, the DNA is TGTGCCAGCAGCTCCTGGAGCTCCTACGAGCAGTACTTC. Protein product: CASSSWSSYEQYF.

V gene TRBV18 combines with J gene TRBJ2-1; tentatively, D is TRBD2 (6 bases). The length of the CDR3 is 17 residues. Germline V CDR1 and CDR2: KGHSH, LQKENI. V lost 3 bases and J 0 bases, leaving 15 bases between the germline ends. The CDR3 coding sequence is TGTGCCAGCTCACCCACGGGGGTTAAGAGCTCCTACAATGAGCAGTTCTTC. This translates into CASSPTGVKSSYNEQFF.

The chain has TRBV28 and TRBJ2-7, with D uncertain. The V gene's germline CDR1 is MDHEN and CDR2 SYDVKM. V lost 3 bases and J 4 bases, leaving 10 bases between the germline ends. CDR3 size: 13 residues. The CDR3 spells CASSFSVIYEQYF. The CDR3 DNA follows: TGTGCCAGCAGTTTCTCGGTCATTTACGAGCAGTACTTC. Full variable domain (missing parts from reference TRBV28 and TRBJ2-7): DVKVTQSSRYLVKRTGEKVFLECVQDMDHENMFWYRQDPGLGLRLIYFSYDVKMKEKGDIPEGYSVSREKKERFSLILESASTNQTSMYLCASSFSVIYEQYFGPGTRLTVT.

V gene TRBV2 combines with J gene TRBJ2-3, with TRBD1 as a possible D gene (6 bases). Trimming pared 8 bases from V and 6 bases from J, leaving 18 bases between. The germline V gene encodes CDR1 SNHLY and CDR2 FYNNEI. This CDR3 region has 14 residues. The CDR3 region is CASARGTGLDTQYF. The CDR3 nucleotides read TGTGCCAGCGCGAGGGGGACGGGGCTTGATACGCAGTATTTT.

The chain couples TRBV28 to TRBJ2-1; 15 nucleotides line up with TRBD2. This CDR3 contains 16 residues. After removal of 7 bases from V and 9 bases from J, the junction contained 10 bases not matched to a gene. Per germline, CDR1 MDHEN and CDR2 SYDVKM. In nucleotides, the CDR3 is TGTGCCAGCAACCTCGACGGACTAGCGGGGGGGGTTGAGCAGTTCTTC. It specifies CASNLDGLAGGVEQFF. Filled out from reference TRBV28 and TRBJ2-1, the complete variable domain reads DVKVTQSSRYLVKRTGEKVFLECVQDMDHENMFWYRQDPGLGLRLIYFSYDVKMKEKGDIPEGYSVSREKKERFSLILESASTNQTSMYLCASNLDGLAGGVEQFFGPGTRLTVL.

The chain joins TRBV5-1 to TRBJ2-2; D is perhaps TRBD1 (7 bases). Deletions cut 4 bases from V and 6 bases from J, with 10 bases between. Germline-derived CDR1 and CDR2 are SGHRS and YFSETQ. The CDR3 loop spans 13 amino acids. The CDR3 loop reads CASSPGGPGELFF. The CDR3 nucleotides read TGCGCCAGCAGCCCAGGGGGGCCCGGGGAGCTGTTTTTT.

V and J are TRBV18 and TRBJ2-3, with TRBD2 identical over 7 bases. The V and J ends lost 1 base and 3 bases, in that order; junction bases with no gene match: 7. Germline-derived CDR1 and CDR2 are KGHSH and LQKENI. CDR3 length: 16 amino acids. This chain's CDR3 is CASSPLPSGSTDTQYF. The CDR3, as DNA: TGTGCCAGCTCACCACTGCCTAGCGGATCGACAGATACGCAGTATTTT.

The chain is built from TRBV18 and TRBJ1-4; D gene ambiguous. V was clipped by 9 bases and J by 7 bases, with 21 bases between them. This CDR3 is built from 15 residues. Germline-derived CDR1 and CDR2 are KGHSH and LQKENI. The CDR3 is CASRTPGTQSEKLFF. CDR3 DNA: TGTGCCAGTCGAACCCCCGGCACCCAGAGTGAAAAACTGTTTTTT.

This clone has a single count. The V call is TRBV10-1, the J call TRBJ2-1; perhaps TRBD2 as D (6 bases). Trimming removed 0 bases at V and 8 bases at J, with 17 bases between. Germline CDR1 reads WNHNN; CDR2 reads SYGVQD (reference sequence). This CDR3 region has 16 residues. CDR3: CASSESYSGPGDEQFF. The CDR3 DNA is TGCGCCAGCAGTGAGTCGTATAGCGGTCCCGGAGATGAGCAGTTCTTC.

The chain carries TRBV5-4 and TRBJ2-1; 13 bases align to TRBD2. Per the germline V gene, CDR1 is SGHNT and CDR2 is YYREEE (reference sequence). Germline trimming cut 4 bases from V and 8 bases from J; bases unmatched to any gene: 6. The CDR3 totals 15 residues. In DNA, the CDR3 is TGTGCCAGCAGCCCACTAGCGGGGGGGATCCATGAGCAGTTCTTC. Translation: CASSPLAGGIHEQFF. Looking up the rest from reference TRBV5-4 and TRBJ2-1 gives the full variable domain: ETGVTQSPTHLIKTRGQQVTLRCSSQSGHNTVSWYQQALGQGPQFIFQYYREEENGRGNFPPRFSGLQFPNYSSELNVNALELDDSALYLCASSPLAGGIHEQFFGPGTRLTVL.

This sequence joins TRBV9 and TRBJ1-1; the D gene is possibly TRBD1 (5 bases). The germline V gene encodes CDR1 SGDLS and CDR2 YYNGEE. V was cut by 0 bases and J by 2 bases, with 11 bases left in between. This CDR3 has 15 amino acids. Here the CDR3 DNA reads TGTGCCAGCAGCGTAGGGGGCCACGCTAACACTGAAGCTTTCTTT. It is translated as CASSVGGHANTEAFF.

The count of this clone is one. V usage is TRBV18 and J usage is TRBJ1-2; tentatively, D is TRBD1 (5 bases). V dropped 2 bases and J dropped 0 bases, with 19 bases sitting between them. Germline CDR1 KGHSH, CDR2 LQKENI. This CDR3 has 18 residues. CDR3 DNA sequence: TGTGCCAGCTCACCAAGGGTACAAGGGGCCCCCTCTAACTATGGCTACACCTTC. It is translated as CASSPRVQGAPSNYGYTF.

This chain uses TRBV28 with TRBJ2-1; D may match TRBD1 or TRBD2 (5 bases each). Germline CDR1 and CDR2: MDHEN and SYDVKM. The CDR3 is 13 residues long. In DNA form, the CDR3 reads TGTGCGACCTCGGGACGAAACTTACATGAGCAGTTCTTC. Translating it yields CATSGRNLHEQFF.

The rearrangement joins TRBV5-4 to TRBJ2-5, with no clear D. The CDR3 length is 13 residues. Deletions cut 0 bases from V and 7 bases from J, with 10 bases between. CDR1 is SGHNT and CDR2 is YYREEE in the germline V gene (reference sequence). CDR3 region: CASSLDTPGTQYF. CDR3 DNA: TGTGCCAGCAGCTTGGACACCCCGGGGACCCAGTACTTC.

The chain employs TRBV6-1 and TRBJ1-2; TRBD1 agrees at 7 bases. CDR1 and CDR2 from the germline V gene are MNHNS and SASEGT. CDR3 length equals 17 residues. Trimming removed 0 bases from V and 5 bases from J; junction bases left unmatched: 12. CDR3 coding DNA: TGTGCCAGCAGTGAAGCGAAGGACAGGTTCTTTTATTATGGCTACACCTTC. Its translation is CASSEAKDRFFYYGYTF.

The J gene is TRBJ1-2, the V gene TRBV5-1; D gene ambiguous. CDR3 length: 14 residues. V shed 0 bases and J shed 1 base, with 7 bases lying between them. Germline CDR1 reads SGHRS; CDR2 reads YFSETQ. CDR3 sequence reads: CASSLGGRNYGYTF. The CDR3, as DNA: TGCGCCAGCAGCTTGGGAGGCCGTAACTATGGCTACACCTTC.

This chain joins TRBV27 and TRBJ2-5; 7 positions agree with TRBD1. Per the germline V gene, CDR1 is MNHEY and CDR2 is SMNVEV (reference sequence). V lost 6 bases, J lost 5 bases, and 9 bases stayed unmatched. The CDR3 has 14 residues. The DNA for the CDR3 is TGTGCCAGCAGCCCTGGGACAGCCGGGGAGACCCAGTACTTC. Translation gives CASSPGTAGETQYF.

This clone was counted once. This rearrangement joins TRBV7-9 to TRBJ2-2; D is unclear. The CDR3 sequence is 13 residues long. Germline V gene data show CDR1 as SEHNR and CDR2 as FQNEAQ (reference sequence). Trimming cost V 5 bases and J 3 bases, with 7 bases left between them. DNA for the CDR3: TGTGCCAGCAGCCGTGACCACACCGGGGAGCTGTTTTTT. It translates to CASSRDHTGELFF.

The rearrangement joins TRBV28 to TRBJ1-5; D not resolved. Germline CDR1 reads MDHEN; CDR2 reads SYDVKM. V lost 2 bases and J 9 bases, leaving 5 bases between the germline ends. The CDR3 is 11 residues long. The CDR3 protein is CASSLTAPQHF. CDR3 bases: TGTGCCAGCAGTTTAACTGCGCCCCAGCATTTT.

This clone was seen a single time. J is TRBJ1-2 and V is TRBV12-3 or TRBV12-4; the D is unclear. This CDR3 is 13 amino acids long. V shed 5 bases and J shed 5 bases, with 12 bases lying between them. The CDR3 coding sequence is TGTGCCAGCAGTGCGCGGGCGCGGTATGGCTACACCTTC. Protein product: CASSARARYGYTF.

The chain recombines TRBV18 with TRBJ1-1, with 7 bases that match TRBD1. The CDR3 covers 16 residues. Per germline, CDR1 KGHSH and CDR2 LQKENI. The V segment lost 3 bases and the J segment 5 bases; nucleotides outside the gene matches: 12. The CDR3 here is CASSPITGERGTEAFF. CDR3 bases: TGTGCCAGCTCACCGATCACAGGGGAGAGGGGGACTGAAGCTTTCTTT.